Below, one T cell receptor beta chain is given with its context. These data come from a study of control samples from healthy donors and cancer patients. The assay was immunoSEQ multiplex PCR, and TCRdb's table has in-frame clones only and misses some. The sample has around 140,000 clones; approximately 91% are singletons. The specimen sequenced was blood. The source of this sequence is a man aged 25-40 years in good health.

CDR3 in amino acids: CASSLSGKMASEAFF. The CDR3 DNA follows: TGTGCCAGCAGTTTATCGGGGAAAATGGCTTCTGAAGCTTTCTTT. This chain connects TRBV28 to TRBJ1-1; D is unclear. Germline CDR1 MDHEN, CDR2 SYDVKM. The CDR3 spans 15 residues. V was clipped by 1 base and J by 6 bases, with 15 bases between them.